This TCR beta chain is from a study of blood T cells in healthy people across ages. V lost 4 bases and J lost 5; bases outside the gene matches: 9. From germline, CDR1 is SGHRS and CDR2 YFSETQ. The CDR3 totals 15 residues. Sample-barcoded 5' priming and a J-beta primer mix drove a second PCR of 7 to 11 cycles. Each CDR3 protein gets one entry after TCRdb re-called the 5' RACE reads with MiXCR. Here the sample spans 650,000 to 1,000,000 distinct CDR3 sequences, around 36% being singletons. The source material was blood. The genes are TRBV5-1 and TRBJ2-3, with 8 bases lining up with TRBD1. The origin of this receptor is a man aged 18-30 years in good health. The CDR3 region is CASSQRRDRQDTQYF. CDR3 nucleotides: TGCGCCAGCAGCCAGCGCCGGGACAGGCAAGATACGCAGTATTTT.